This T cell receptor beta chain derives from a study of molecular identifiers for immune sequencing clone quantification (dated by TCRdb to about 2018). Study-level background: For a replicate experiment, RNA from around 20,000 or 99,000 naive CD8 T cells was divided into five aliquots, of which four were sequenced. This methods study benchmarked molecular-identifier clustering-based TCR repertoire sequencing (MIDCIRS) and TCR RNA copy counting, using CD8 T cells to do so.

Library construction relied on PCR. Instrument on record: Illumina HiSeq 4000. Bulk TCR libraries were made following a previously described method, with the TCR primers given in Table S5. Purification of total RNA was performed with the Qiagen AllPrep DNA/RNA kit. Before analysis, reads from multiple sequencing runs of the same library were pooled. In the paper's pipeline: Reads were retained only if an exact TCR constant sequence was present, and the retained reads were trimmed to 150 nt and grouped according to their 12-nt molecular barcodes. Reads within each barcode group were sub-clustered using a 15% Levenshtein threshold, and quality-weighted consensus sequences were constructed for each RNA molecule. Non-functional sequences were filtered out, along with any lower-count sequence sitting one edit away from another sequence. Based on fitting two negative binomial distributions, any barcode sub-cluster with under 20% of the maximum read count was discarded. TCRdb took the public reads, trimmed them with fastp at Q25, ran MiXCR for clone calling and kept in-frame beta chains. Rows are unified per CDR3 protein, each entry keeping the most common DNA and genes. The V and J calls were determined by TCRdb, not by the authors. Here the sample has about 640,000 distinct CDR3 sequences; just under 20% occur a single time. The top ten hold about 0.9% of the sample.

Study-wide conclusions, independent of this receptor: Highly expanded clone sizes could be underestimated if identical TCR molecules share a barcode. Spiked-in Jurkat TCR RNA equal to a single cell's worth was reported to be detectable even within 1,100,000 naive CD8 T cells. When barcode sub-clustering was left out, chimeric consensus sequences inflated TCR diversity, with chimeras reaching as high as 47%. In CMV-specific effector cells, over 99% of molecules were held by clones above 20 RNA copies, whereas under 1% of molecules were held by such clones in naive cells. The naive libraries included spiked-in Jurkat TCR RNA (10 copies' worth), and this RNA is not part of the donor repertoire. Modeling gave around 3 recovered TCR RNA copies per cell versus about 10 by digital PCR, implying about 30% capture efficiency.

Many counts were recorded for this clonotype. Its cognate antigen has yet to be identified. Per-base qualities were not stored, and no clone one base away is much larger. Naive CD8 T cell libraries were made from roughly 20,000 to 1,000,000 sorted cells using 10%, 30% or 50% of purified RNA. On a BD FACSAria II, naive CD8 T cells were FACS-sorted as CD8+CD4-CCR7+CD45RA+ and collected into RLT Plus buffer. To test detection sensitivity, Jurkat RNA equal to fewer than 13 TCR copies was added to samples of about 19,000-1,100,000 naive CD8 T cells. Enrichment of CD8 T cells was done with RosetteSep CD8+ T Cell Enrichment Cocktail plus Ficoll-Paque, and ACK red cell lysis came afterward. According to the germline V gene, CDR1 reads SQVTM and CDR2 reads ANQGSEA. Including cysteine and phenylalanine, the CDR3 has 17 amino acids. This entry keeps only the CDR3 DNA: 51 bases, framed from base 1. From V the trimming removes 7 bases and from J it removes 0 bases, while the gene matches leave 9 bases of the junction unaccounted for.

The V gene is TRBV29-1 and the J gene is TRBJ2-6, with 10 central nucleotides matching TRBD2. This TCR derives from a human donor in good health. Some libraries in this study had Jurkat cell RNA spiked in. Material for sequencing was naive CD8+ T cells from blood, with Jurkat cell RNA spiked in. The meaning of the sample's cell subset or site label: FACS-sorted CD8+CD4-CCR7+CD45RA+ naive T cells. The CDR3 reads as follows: CSAERLAGASGANVLTF. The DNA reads TGCAGCGCCGAGAGGCTAGCGGGAGCCTCTGGGGCCAACGTCCTGACTTTC.